This TCR beta chain derives from a study of technical replicates of blood from four donors. Generated by immunoSEQ multiplex PCR, the TCRdb table keeps only in-frame clones and is missing some. The data contain about 60,000 clones, more than 75% of them seen just once; the ten biggest clones take up roughly 5%. The germline V and J ends were trimmed by 3 bases and 0 bases, with 11 bases remaining between them. CDR3 length: 15 amino acids. Germline assignment: CDR1 SGHVS and CDR2 FNYEAQ. There are a few counts of this clone. The sample comprised PBMCs. The receptor was isolated from a human donor in good health. Some clones in this sample may be carry-over from other donors' samples. This chain connects TRBV7-6 to TRBJ1-1; maybe TRBD1 (6 bases). The CDR3: CASSLPGQLNTEAFF. As DNA, the CDR3 is TGTGCCAGCAGCTTGCCAGGACAGCTGAACACTGAAGCTTTCTTT. Combining the CDR3 with reference TRBV7-6 and TRBJ1-1 gives the whole variable domain GAGVSQSPRYKVTKRGQDVALRCDPISGHVSLYWYRQALGQGPEFLTYFNYEAQQDKSGLPNDRFSAERPEGSISTLTIQRTEQRDSAMYRCASSLPGQLNTEAFFGQGTRLTVV.